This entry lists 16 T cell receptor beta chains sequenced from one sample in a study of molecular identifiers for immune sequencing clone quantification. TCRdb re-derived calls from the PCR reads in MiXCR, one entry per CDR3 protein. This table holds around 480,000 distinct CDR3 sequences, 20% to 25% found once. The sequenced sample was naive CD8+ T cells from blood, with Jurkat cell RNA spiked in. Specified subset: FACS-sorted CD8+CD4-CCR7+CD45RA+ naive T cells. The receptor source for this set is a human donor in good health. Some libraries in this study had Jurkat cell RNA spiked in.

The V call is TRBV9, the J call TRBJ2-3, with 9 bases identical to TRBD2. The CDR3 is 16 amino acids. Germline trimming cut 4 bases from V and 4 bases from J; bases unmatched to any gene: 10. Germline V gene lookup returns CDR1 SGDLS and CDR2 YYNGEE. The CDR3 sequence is CASSPGASGTPDTQYF. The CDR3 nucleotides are TGTGCCAGCAGCCCAGGGGCTAGCGGGACCCCAGATACGCAGTATTTT.

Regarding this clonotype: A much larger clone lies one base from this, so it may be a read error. The chain's CDR3 is CASGHGQSNTGELFF. In nucleotides, the CDR3 is TGTGCCAGCGGCCACGGACAGTCGAACACCGGGGAGCTGTTTTTT. The chain is built from TRBV7-9 and TRBJ2-2; a weak D match, TRBD1 (6 bases). The CDR3 length is 15 residues. Germline loops: CDR1 SEHNR, CDR2 FQNEAQ (reference sequence). The V end was cut by 8 bases, the J end by 0 bases, with 13 bases between.

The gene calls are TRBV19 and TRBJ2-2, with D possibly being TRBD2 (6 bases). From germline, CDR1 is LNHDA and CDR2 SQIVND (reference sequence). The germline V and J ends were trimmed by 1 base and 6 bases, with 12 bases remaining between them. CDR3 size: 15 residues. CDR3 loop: CASSIGRLASGELFF. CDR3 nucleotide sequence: TGTGCCAGTAGTATAGGACGTCTAGCGTCCGGGGAGCTGTTTTTT. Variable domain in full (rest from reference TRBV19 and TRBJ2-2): DGGITQSPKYLFRKEGQNVTLSCEQNLNHDAMYWYRQDPGQGLRLIYYSQIVNDFQKGDIAEGYSVSREKKESFPLTVTSAQKNPTAFYLCASSIGRLASGELFFGEGSRLTVL.

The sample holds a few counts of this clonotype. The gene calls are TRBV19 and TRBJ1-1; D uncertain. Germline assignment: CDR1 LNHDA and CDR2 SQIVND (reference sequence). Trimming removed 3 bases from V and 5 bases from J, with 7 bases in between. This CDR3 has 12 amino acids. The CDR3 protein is CASSIGWTEAFF. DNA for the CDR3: TGTGCCAGTAGTATCGGGTGGACTGAAGCTTTCTTT.

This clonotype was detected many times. CDR3 in DNA: TGTGCCAGCAGCACGATGGGATCGGATACGCAGTATTTT. Its translation is CASSTMGSDTQYF. The chain uses TRBV12-3 or TRBV12-4 and TRBJ2-3; D remains unclear. The V gene lost 6 bases and the J gene lost 6 bases, with 13 bases spanning the gap. The CDR3 is made up of 13 amino acids.

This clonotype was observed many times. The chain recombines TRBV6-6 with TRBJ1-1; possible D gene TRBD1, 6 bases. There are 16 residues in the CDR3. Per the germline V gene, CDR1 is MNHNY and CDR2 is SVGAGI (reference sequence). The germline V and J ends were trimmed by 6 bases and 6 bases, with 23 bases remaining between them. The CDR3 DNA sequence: TGTGCCAGCAGCCCGGTTGGGGGGGGCTGGTTGGCTGAAGCTTTCTTT. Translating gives CASSPVGGGWLAEAFF.

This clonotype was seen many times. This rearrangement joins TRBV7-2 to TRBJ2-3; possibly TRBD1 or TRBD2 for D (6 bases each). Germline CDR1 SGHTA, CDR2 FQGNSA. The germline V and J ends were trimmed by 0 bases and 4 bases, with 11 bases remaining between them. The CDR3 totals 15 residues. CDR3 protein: CASSLAGGGPDTQYF. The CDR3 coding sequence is TGTGCCAGCAGCTTAGCCGGGGGCGGGCCAGATACGCAGTATTTT.

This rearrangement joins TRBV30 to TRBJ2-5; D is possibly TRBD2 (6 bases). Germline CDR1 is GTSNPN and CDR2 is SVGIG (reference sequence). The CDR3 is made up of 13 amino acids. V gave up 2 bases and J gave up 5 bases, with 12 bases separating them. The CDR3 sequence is CAWSFTSFETQYF. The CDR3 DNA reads TGTGCCTGGAGTTTTACTAGCTTCGAGACCCAGTACTTC.

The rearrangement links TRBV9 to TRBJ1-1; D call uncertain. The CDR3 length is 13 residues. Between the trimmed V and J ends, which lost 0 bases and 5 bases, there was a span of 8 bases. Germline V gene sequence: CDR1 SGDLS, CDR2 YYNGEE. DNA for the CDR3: TGTGCCAGCAGCGTAGAGGGCGAGACTGAAGCTTTCTTT. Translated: CASSVEGETEAFF.

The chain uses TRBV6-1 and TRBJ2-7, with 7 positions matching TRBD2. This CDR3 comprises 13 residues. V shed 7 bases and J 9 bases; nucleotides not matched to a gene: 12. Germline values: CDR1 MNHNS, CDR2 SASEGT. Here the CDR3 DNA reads TGTGCCAGCACTGCGGGAGCCGAACACGGGCAGTACTTC. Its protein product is CASTAGAEHGQYF.

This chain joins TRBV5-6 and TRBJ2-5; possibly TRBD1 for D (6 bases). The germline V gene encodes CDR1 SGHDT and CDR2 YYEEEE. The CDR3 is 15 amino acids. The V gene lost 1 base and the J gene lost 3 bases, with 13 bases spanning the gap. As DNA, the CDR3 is TGTGCCAGCAGCTTGTATGTCAGGGGAAAAGAGACCCAGTACTTC. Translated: CASSLYVRGKETQYF. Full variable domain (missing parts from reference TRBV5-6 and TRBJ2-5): DAGVTQSPTHLIKTRGQQVTLRCSPKSGHDTVSWYQQALGQGPQFIFQYYEEEERQRGNFPDRFSGHQFPNYSSELNVNALLLGDSALYLCASSLYVRGKETQYFGPGTRLLVL.

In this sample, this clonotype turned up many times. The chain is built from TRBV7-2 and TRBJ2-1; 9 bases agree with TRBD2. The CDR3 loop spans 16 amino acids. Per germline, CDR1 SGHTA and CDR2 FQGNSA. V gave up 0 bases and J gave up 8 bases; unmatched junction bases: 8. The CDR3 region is CASSLAPGLASHEQFF. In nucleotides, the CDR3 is TGTGCCAGCAGCTTAGCTCCGGGACTAGCATCTCATGAGCAGTTCTTC.

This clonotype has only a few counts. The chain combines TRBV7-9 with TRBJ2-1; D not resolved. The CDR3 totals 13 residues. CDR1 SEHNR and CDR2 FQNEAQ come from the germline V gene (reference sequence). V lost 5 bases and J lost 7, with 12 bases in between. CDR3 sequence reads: CASSKGAGNEQFF. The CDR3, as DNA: TGTGCCAGCAGCAAAGGTGCCGGGAATGAGCAGTTCTTC.

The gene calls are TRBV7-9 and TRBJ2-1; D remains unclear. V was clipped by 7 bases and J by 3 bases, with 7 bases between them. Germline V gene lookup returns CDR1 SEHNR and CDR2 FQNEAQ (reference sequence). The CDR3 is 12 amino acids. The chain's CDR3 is CASTVGYNEQFF. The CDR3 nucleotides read TGTGCCAGCACCGTGGGCTACAATGAGCAGTTCTTC.

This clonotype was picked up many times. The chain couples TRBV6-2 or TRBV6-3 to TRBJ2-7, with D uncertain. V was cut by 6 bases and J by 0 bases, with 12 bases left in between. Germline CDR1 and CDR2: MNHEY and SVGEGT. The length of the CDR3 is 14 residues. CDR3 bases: TGTGCCAGCAGCCGAGTGGGCCGCTCCTACGAGCAGTACTTC. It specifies CASSRVGRSYEQYF.

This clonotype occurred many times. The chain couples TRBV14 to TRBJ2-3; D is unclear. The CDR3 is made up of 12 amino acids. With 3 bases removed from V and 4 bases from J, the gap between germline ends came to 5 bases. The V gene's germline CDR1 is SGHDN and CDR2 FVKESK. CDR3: CASSHHADTQYF. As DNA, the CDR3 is TGTGCCAGCAGCCACCACGCAGATACGCAGTATTTT.